This entry lists 27 T cell receptor beta chains sequenced from one sample in a study of cytomegalovirus exposure and HLA in healthy donors. PCR amplification relied on 60 Vbeta primers (plus 13 Jbeta primers). Only in-frame clones appear in the TCRdb table, and some are missing; sequencing was by immunoSEQ multiplex PCR. The data show roughly 90,000 clones, roughly 78% seen once. The material sequenced was PBMCs. These receptors were obtained from a woman aged 40-49 years in good health and CMV-seropositive.

This chain joins TRBV5-6 and TRBJ1-1; the D gene is possibly TRBD1 (5 bases). This CDR3 has 16 amino acids. Germline V lookup: CDR1 SGHDT, CDR2 YYEEEE. Between the trimmed V and J ends, which lost 1 base and 1 base, there was a span of 14 bases. CDR3 nucleotides: TGTGCCAGCAGCTTGTGGGCAGGGATAAAGAACACTGAAGCTTTCTTT. Translation gives CASSLWAGIKNTEAFF. Using reference TRBV5-6 and TRBJ1-1 for the parts outside the CDR3, the full variable domain is DAGVTQSPTHLIKTRGQQVTLRCSPKSGHDTVSWYQQALGQGPQFIFQYYEEEERQRGNFPDRFSGHQFPNYSSELNVNALLLGDSALYLCASSLWAGIKNTEAFFGQGTRLTVV.

The gene calls are TRBV28 and TRBJ1-3; TRBD1 matches at 7 bases. CDR1 and CDR2 from the germline V gene are MDHEN and SYDVKM. The ends lost 6 bases at V and 4 bases at J; junction bases unmatched: 9. This CDR3 has 15 residues. The CDR3 region has the DNA TGTGCCAGCAGCCCGACGACAGGGAACGGAAACACCATATATTTT. It specifies CASSPTTGNGNTIYF. Filled out from reference TRBV28 and TRBJ1-3, the complete variable domain reads DVKVTQSSRYLVKRTGEKVFLECVQDMDHENMFWYRQDPGLGLRLIYFSYDVKMKEKGDIPEGYSVSREKKERFSLILESASTNQTSMYLCASSPTTGNGNTIYFGEGSWLTVV.

V and J are TRBV5-5 and TRBJ2-3; D uncertain. V was cut by 0 bases and J by 2 bases, with 7 bases left in between. The CDR3 spans 14 residues. Germline assignment: CDR1 SGHKS and CDR2 YYEKEE (reference sequence). CDR3 nucleotides: TGTGCCAGCAGCTTGGACTATCTCACAGATACGCAGTATTTT. It translates to CASSLDYLTDTQYF.

The CDR3 spells CASSLRLQGRAKGNEQFF. CDR3 in DNA: TGTGCCAGCAGCCTACGACTTCAGGGGAGGGCGAAAGGGAATGAGCAGTTCTTC. V gene TRBV14 combines with J gene TRBJ2-1; D may be TRBD2 (7 bases). Germline V gene lookup returns CDR1 SGHDN and CDR2 FVKESK. Trimming shortened V by 4 bases and J by 7 bases, and 26 bases separated the two germline ends. The CDR3 consists of 18 residues.

The chain employs TRBV18 and TRBJ1-2; D unresolved. The V end lost 3 bases, the J end lost 1 base, and 12 bases lay between the germline ends. The CDR3 covers 15 residues. Germline assignment: CDR1 KGHSH and CDR2 LQKENI. CDR3 residues: CASSPDSDYNYGYTF. The CDR3 DNA reads as TGTGCCAGCTCACCGGATTCAGACTATAACTATGGCTACACCTTC.

The V and J genes are TRBV7-3 and TRBJ2-1; TRBD2 matches 8 bases. V was clipped by 4 bases and J by 7 bases; unmatched bases: 3. Germline V CDR1 and CDR2: SGHTA, FQGTGA. The CDR3 spans 13 residues. The CDR3 nucleotides read TGTGCCAGCAGCTCCGGGACTAGGAATGAGCAGTTCTTC. The encoded protein is CASSSGTRNEQFF.

In DNA, the CDR3 is TGTGCCAGCAGCTTTAGCGGGAGCAACGAGCAGTACTTC. Translation: CASSFSGSNEQYF. The chain combines TRBV7-8 with TRBJ2-7; 9 bases map to TRBD2. Per germline, CDR1 SGHVS and CDR2 FQNEAQ. The CDR3 covers 13 residues. Losses at the gene ends were 3 bases for V and 5 bases for J; bases not matched to a gene: 2.

With respect to this clone: One junction end does not reproduce the germline sequence, and a read error may be involved. The chain links TRBV6-1 to TRBJ1-2, with 11 bases identical to TRBD1. This CDR3 spans 15 amino acids. Germline V lookup: CDR1 MNHNS, CDR2 SASEGT. The CDR3 bases are TGTGCCAGCAGTGAAGCGCGGGACAGGGGGTATGGCTGGGCCTTC. Amino acid sequence: CASSEARDRGYGWAF.

The chain recombines TRBV13 with TRBJ1-5; the match to TRBD1 covers 8 bases. Germline CDR1 and CDR2: PRHDT and FYEKMQ (reference sequence). V shed 4 bases and J 2 bases; nucleotides not matched to a gene: 7. The CDR3 spans 16 residues. The CDR3 DNA follows: TGTGCCAGCAGCTCCCGACAGGGGAGGGGCAATCAGCCCCAGCATTTT. Encoded protein: CASSSRQGRGNQPQHF.

The chain employs TRBV29-1 and TRBJ2-3; the match to TRBD2 covers 8 bases. J was trimmed by 5 bases and V by 6 bases; bases with no gene match: 7. The CDR3 is 13 residues long. Germline assignment: CDR1 SQVTM and CDR2 ANQGSEA. The DNA of the CDR3 is TGCAGCGTCCCAGCGGGAGCGGTAGATACGCAGTATTTT. Its protein is CSVPAGAVDTQYF.

The chain links TRBV6-1 to TRBJ2-7, with 9 bases matching TRBD2. Germline V gene data show CDR1 as MNHNS and CDR2 as SASEGT. The CDR3 runs to 14 residues. The trim removed 6 bases at V and 3 bases at J, leaving 6 bases unmatched. The CDR3 spells CASRGSGRNYEQYF. The DNA of the CDR3 is TGTGCCAGCAGGGGGAGCGGGAGGAACTACGAGCAGTACTTC.

This chain links TRBV27 with TRBJ2-7, with 11 nucleotides matching TRBD2. The V gene end was trimmed by 6 bases and the J gene end by 3 bases; junction bases not matched to a gene: 7. This CDR3 has 15 residues. Germline CDR1 reads MNHEY; CDR2 reads SMNVEV (reference sequence). CDR3 region: CASRESGTSGYEQYF. Written as DNA, the CDR3 is TGTGCCAGCAGAGAATCCGGGACTAGCGGCTACGAGCAGTACTTC.

The genes are TRBV5-8 and TRBJ1-4; the D gene is possibly TRBD1 (6 bases). Per the germline V gene, CDR1 is SGHTS and CDR2 is YDEGEE. Trimming shortened V by 3 bases and J by 5 bases, and 11 bases separated the two germline ends. The CDR3 loop spans 14 amino acids. As DNA, the CDR3 is TGTGCCAGCAGCTCGGGGGGCGTAAATGAAAAACTGTTTTTT. Translation gives CASSSGGVNEKLFF.

V and J are TRBV5-1 and TRBJ2-7; 12 positions match TRBD1. CDR1 and CDR2 from the germline V gene are SGHRS and YFSETQ. The CDR3 totals 14 residues. Trimming at V came to 3 bases and at J to 6 bases, leaving 4 bases not matched to a gene. The CDR3 loop is CASSSGTGGREQYF. For the CDR3, the DNA is TGCGCCAGCAGCTCCGGGACAGGGGGCCGCGAGCAGTACTTC. The entire variable domain, with the rest obtained from reference TRBV5-1 and TRBJ2-7, is as follows: KAGVTQTPRYLIKTRGQQVTLSCSPISGHRSVSWYQQTPGQGLQFLFEYFSETQRNKGNFPGRFSGRQFSNSRSEMNVSTLELGDSALYLCASSSGTGGREQYFGPGTRLTVT.

The gene calls are TRBV6-4 and TRBJ2-3; D ambiguous. The CDR3 length is 13 residues. Trimming left V 2 bases short and J 4 bases short, with 7 bases between. Per the germline V gene, CDR1 is MRHNA and CDR2 is SNTAGT. The CDR3 is CASSDGQADTQYF. CDR3 in DNA: TGTGCCAGCAGTGACGGGCAGGCAGATACGCAGTATTTT.

The rearrangement links TRBV5-1 to TRBJ1-1, with 8 bases fitting TRBD1. CDR3 length: 14 amino acids. J gave up 2 bases and V 1 base, and 1 base lay outside the gene matches. CDR1 is SGHRS, CDR2 YFSETQ, per germline. This CDR3 is CASSLQGANTEAFF. The CDR3 nucleotides read TGCGCCAGCAGCTTGCAGGGGGCAAACACTGAAGCTTTCTTT.

The chain carries TRBV28 and TRBJ1-2; tentatively, D is TRBD1 (5 bases). The CDR3 loop spans 16 amino acids. The germline V gene encodes CDR1 MDHEN and CDR2 SYDVKM. Trimming stripped 5 bases from V and 4 bases from J, with 20 bases between. The DNA for the CDR3 is TGTGCCAGCAGTCCCTCAGCGGGACGTGAGATCTATGGCTACACCTTC. It yields the protein CASSPSAGREIYGYTF.

There are a few counts of this clone. The CDR3 DNA sequence: TGTGCCAGTAGTGCGGGCGGGGTCGGTGAAAAACTGTTTTTT. Residues: CASSAGGVGEKLFF. This rearrangement joins TRBV19 to TRBJ1-4; D is unclear. V lost 5 bases, J lost 7 bases, and 14 bases lay in between. This CDR3 contains 14 residues. Germline V gene sequence: CDR1 LNHDA, CDR2 SQIVND (reference sequence).

This clone was counted a few times. The chain employs TRBV6-1 and TRBJ1-6, with TRBD1 identical over 7 bases. The CDR3 runs 14 residues. Per the germline V gene, CDR1 is MNHNS and CDR2 is SASEGT. J gave up 7 bases and V 6 bases, and 6 bases lay outside the gene matches. The CDR3 protein is CASSLGQKNSPLHF. The CDR3 bases are TGTGCCAGCAGCCTGGGACAGAAAAATTCACCCCTCCACTTT.

The chain couples TRBV30 to TRBJ2-1; tentatively, D is TRBD2 (6 bases). V dropped 3 bases and J dropped 6 bases, with 12 bases sitting between them. The CDR3 totals 13 residues. CDR1 and CDR2 from the germline V gene are GTSNPN and SVGIG (reference sequence). The CDR3 is CAWSGGPSNEQFF. The CDR3 region has the DNA TGTGCCTGGAGCGGAGGGCCCTCCAATGAGCAGTTCTTC.

V and J are TRBV7-2 and TRBJ2-7, with a weak D call TRBD2 (5 bases). Germline assignment: CDR1 SGHTA and CDR2 FQGNSA. There are 13 residues in the CDR3. The V end lost 4 bases, the J end lost 6 bases, and 13 bases lay between the germline ends. CDR3 residues: CASSSQEVGEQYF. In DNA form, the CDR3 reads TGTGCCAGCAGCTCGCAGGAGGTTGGCGAGCAGTACTTC.

A note on this clone: Other DNA sequences from this sample encode an identical CDR3 as well. The chain uses TRBV7-2 and TRBJ2-4; D perhaps matches TRBD2 (6 bases). V lost 5 bases and J lost 0, with 14 bases in between. The CDR3 has 16 residues. CDR1 is SGHTA and CDR2 is FQGNSA in the germline V gene. For the CDR3, the DNA is TGTGCCAGCAGCCCCGGGACTCAATTAGCCAAAAACATTCAGTACTTC. Encoded protein: CASSPGTQLAKNIQYF.

V is TRBV4-1 and J is TRBJ2-7, with D perhaps TRBD2 (5 bases). The CDR3 contains 15 residues. V lost 1 base and J lost 2, with 12 bases in between. CDR1 MGHRA and CDR2 YSYEKL come from the germline V gene. CDR3 residues: CASSQAPSGAYEQYF. As DNA, the CDR3 is TGCGCCAGCAGCCAAGCCCCCTCCGGGGCCTACGAGCAGTACTTC.

This chain joins TRBV13 and TRBJ2-1; 7 bases align to TRBD2. V dropped 3 bases and J dropped 0; count of bases not matched to a gene: 8. Germline V gene lookup returns CDR1 PRHDT and CDR2 FYEKMQ (reference sequence). The length of the CDR3 is 17 residues. The CDR3 loop is CASSLGLAASSYNEQFF. The CDR3, as DNA: TGTGCCAGCAGCTTGGGTCTAGCGGCGAGCTCCTACAATGAGCAGTTCTTC.

The rearrangement uses TRBV27 and TRBJ1-5; 7 bases are a match to TRBD1. The germline CDR1 and CDR2 sequences are MNHEY and SMNVEV (reference sequence). CDR3 length: 14 amino acids. The V and J ends lost 5 bases and 2 bases, in that order; junction bases with no gene match: 3. CDR3 amino acids: CASSLTGGNQPQHF. DNA for the CDR3: TGTGCCAGCAGTCTAACAGGGGGCAATCAGCCCCAGCATTTT.

This clone was observed a few times. The chain uses TRBV29-1 and TRBJ1-1, with a possible D match to TRBD1 (5 bases). CDR1 is SQVTM, CDR2 ANQGSEA, per germline. CDR3 length equals 13 residues. Between the trimmed V and J ends, which lost 4 bases and 5 bases, there was a span of 14 bases. DNA of the CDR3: TGCAGCGTTGGACTCGGGGGGACGACTGAAGCTTTCTTT. Its protein is CSVGLGGTTEAFF.

This clone was seen just once. This rearrangement joins TRBV2 to TRBJ1-5; D is unclear. V lost 4 bases, J lost 2 bases, and 12 bases lay in between. This CDR3 is 15 amino acids long. Germline V gene sequence: CDR1 SNHLY, CDR2 FYNNEI. The CDR3 spells CASSGPQRRNQPQHF. DNA for the CDR3: TGTGCCAGCAGTGGACCCCAGAGGCGCAATCAGCCCCAGCATTTT.